The 4 T cell receptor beta chains below were found in one sample sequenced in a study of neurological immune-mediated disorders (dated by TCRdb to about 2019). Libraries were made using 5' RACE. TCRdb shows the sequencer as Illumina HiSeq 2500. Through fastp at Q25 and MiXCR, TCRdb rebuilt clones from the public reads, retaining in-frame beta chains. Every entry covers one CDR3 protein and lists the most common genes and DNA from its rows. The sample table records around 71,000 distinct CDR3 sequences; about 13% of these occur just once. The ten largest clones represent about 4.6% of the sample. This specimen's time point label, interpreted: longitudinal time-point 1 (baseline). Sequencing was carried out using PBMCs. Receptors were obtained from a female donor with HTLV-1-associated myelopathy (HAM/TSP).

At least ten counts were recorded for this clonotype. The V and J genes are TRBV4-2 and TRBJ2-7; D possibly uses TRBD1 or TRBD2 (5 bases each). The CDR3 consists of 16 residues. Between the trimmed V and J ends, which lost 5 bases and 1 base, there was a span of 18 bases. The V gene's germline CDR1 is LGHNA and CDR2 YNFKEQ. CDR3 loop: CASSGPGSEVSYEQYF. For the CDR3, the DNA is TGTGCCAGCAGCGGACCAGGGAGTGAGGTATCCTACGAGCAGTACTTC.

This clonotype was observed at least ten times. The V call is TRBV5-8, the J call TRBJ1-1, with TRBD1 matching over 7 bases. CDR3 length equals 15 residues. Germline V gives CDR1 SGHTS, CDR2 YDEGEE. The V and J ends lost 0 bases and 2 bases, in that order; junction bases with no gene match: 4. Written as DNA, the CDR3 is TGTGCCAGCAGCTTGGCCAACAGGGGAAACACTGAAGCTTTCTTT. It is translated as CASSLANRGNTEAFF.

This clonotype was counted a few times. The chain links TRBV7-9 to TRBJ1-1; possibly TRBD1 for D (6 bases). The V end lost 5 bases, the J end lost 3 bases, and 19 bases lay between the germline ends. The CDR3 is 16 amino acids. CDR1 is SEHNR, CDR2 FQNEAQ, per germline (reference sequence). CDR3 in DNA: TGTGCCAGCAGCCGACAGGATGGTAAAAGGTACACTGAAGCTTTCTTT. This codes for CASSRQDGKRYTEAFF. Full variable domain (remainder filled in from reference TRBV7-9 and TRBJ1-1): DTGVSQNPRHKITKRGQNVTFRCDPISEHNRLYWYRQTLGQGPEFLTYFQNEAQLEKSRLLSDRFSAERPKGSFSTLEIQRTEQGDSAMYLCASSRQDGKRYTEAFFGQGTRLTVV.

V is TRBV20-1 and J is TRBJ2-7, with 8 bases identical to TRBD1. The CDR3 spans 14 residues. Germline V gene data show CDR1 as DFQATT and CDR2 as SNEGSKA (reference sequence). With V trimmed by 2 bases and J by 3 bases, 6 bases remained unmatched. The CDR3 DNA reads TGCAGTGCTAGACCCTGGACAGGGTACTACGAGCAGTACTTC. Residues: CSARPWTGYYEQYF.